The 3 T cell receptor beta chains presented below share a single source sample, sequenced in a study of CD8 T cells in ankylosing spondylitis. Findings and caveats of the study: Typical of ankylosing spondylitis blood, it appeared, was a TCR beta motif of seven to nine highly homologous variants.

TCRdb re-called the 5' RACE reads with MiXCR, one entry per CDR3 protein. The sample contains about 840,000 distinct CDR3 sequences, 12% of which appear only once. The antigens these receptors bind are not known. The sample comprised blood, either unsorted or a sorted T cell fraction (not recorded which). Receptor source: a male donor with ankylosing spondylitis.

This chain links TRBV25-1 with TRBJ2-7, with D unresolved. The germline V gene encodes CDR1 MGHDK and CDR2 SYGVNS. The V and J ends lost 2 bases and 3 bases respectively, with 14 bases between them. This CDR3 is built from 15 residues. As DNA, the CDR3 is TGTGCCAGCAGTGAACTCGGGCATAAGTTCTACGAGCAGTACTTC. This translates into CASSELGHKFYEQYF.

This clonotype was counted at least ten times. The chain has TRBV7-8 and TRBJ1-1; the D is unclear. Germline V gives CDR1 SGHVS, CDR2 FQNEAQ. CDR3 length: 12 residues. V lost 1 base and J lost 6, with 6 bases in between. The DNA for the CDR3 is TGTGCCAGCAGCTTAGGCTTCGCTGAAGCTTTCTTT. This gives the protein CASSLGFAEAFF.

This chain uses TRBV20-1 with TRBJ1-2; TRBD1 agrees at 8 bases. J gave up 3 bases and V 6 bases, and 12 bases lay outside the gene matches. CDR3 size: 15 residues. CDR1 and CDR2 from the germline V gene are DFQATT and SNEGSKA (reference sequence). The CDR3 nucleotides are TGCAGTGCCCACAATCCGAGACAGGGGTACTATGGCTACACCTTC. Protein: CSAHNPRQGYYGYTF.